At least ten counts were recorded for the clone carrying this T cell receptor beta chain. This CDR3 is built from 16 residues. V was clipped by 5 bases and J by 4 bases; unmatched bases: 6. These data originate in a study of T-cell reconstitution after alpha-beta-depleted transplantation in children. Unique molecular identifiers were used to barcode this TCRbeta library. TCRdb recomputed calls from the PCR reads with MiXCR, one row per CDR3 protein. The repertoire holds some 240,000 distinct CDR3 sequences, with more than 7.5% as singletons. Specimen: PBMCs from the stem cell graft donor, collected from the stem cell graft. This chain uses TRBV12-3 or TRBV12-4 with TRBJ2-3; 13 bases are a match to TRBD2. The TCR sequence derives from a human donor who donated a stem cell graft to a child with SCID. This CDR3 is CASSLRTSGGSDTQYF. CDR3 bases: TGTGCCAGCAGTCTTCGGACTAGCGGGGGATCAGATACGCAGTATTTT.